This T cell receptor (beta chain) came from a study of identical twins (dated by TCRdb to the mid-2010s). Regarding the complete study: TCR alpha and beta repertoires from monozygotic twins, unrelated adults of various ages and cord blood were deep-sequenced to test whether fetal clonotypes persist. To rule out contamination, the twin experiments were replicated at different times with different library preparation protocols.

Library generation was performed with 5' RACE. TCRdb records Illumina HiSeq 2000 as the sequencer. Template switching introduced a universal primer binding site; the final cDNA contained a unique molecular identifier, enabling accurate counting of TCR cDNA molecules. Specific primers in the conserved constant-segment region were used to synthesize first-strand cDNA for the TCR alpha and beta chains. To control for contamination, every cDNA library was double barcoded, receiving both a SMART-Mk sample barcode and Illumina barcodes. TruSeq adapter sequences, together with Illumina sample barcodes, were added in two successive PCR steps. TCR alpha and beta cDNA libraries were sequenced on the Illumina HiSeq platform with custom primers. As for the original processing: Unique molecular identifiers were extracted from raw reads with MiGEC, and CDR3 positions were determined with MiXCR. For each individual, recombination models were inferred using an EM algorithm with the repgenHMM and IGoR tools. Shared clonotypes were analyzed with the tcR package in R, and sharing was normalized by the product of cloneset sizes. To study raw recombination without the effects of thymic and clonal selection, out-of-frame nonproductive sequences were analyzed. Using fastp at Q25 and MiXCR, TCRdb reprocessed the public reads and kept productive beta chains. When rows share a CDR3 protein, they turn into one entry using the most common DNA and genes. The V and J calls here are based on TCRdb, not the publication. The sample has hundreds of thousands of distinct CDR3 sequences on record, roughly 10% of them singletons. The top ten clonotypes cover roughly 7% of the sample.

Only healthy Caucasian donors were included. Three pairs of female monozygotic twins, all aged roughly 18 to 30 years, were included in the twin cohort. Positive isolation kits from Invitrogen were used to isolate the CD4+ and CD8+ T cell populations. Its CDR3 holds 16 amino acids, cysteine through phenylalanine. The DNA shown is the 48-base CDR3, in frame from base 1. The germline V gene provides CDR1 MNHEY and CDR2 SVGEGT. V has 2 bases trimmed and J has 1 base trimmed; junction bases matching no gene number 5. General findings and caveats noted by the study authors: Fewer insertions were carried by abundant cord blood beta clonotypes, a similar but weaker trend appeared in young adult naive repertoires, and no such trend appeared in memory repertoires. Out-of-frame TCR alpha sharing in monozygotic twins was systematically underestimated by recombination models, whereas sharing between unrelated individuals was in agreement with the recombination models. Conclusions relied on cross-sectional statistical analysis, since the same donors could not be followed over many years. Invariant T cells such as MAIT and iNKT could partly confound zero-insertion analyses, although diverse VJ usage argued against such confounding for most clonotypes. In beta out-of-frame sequences, excess twin sharing was weaker, because having fewer shared sequences lowered the signal-to-noise ratio. Compared with coincidental sharing between unrelated individuals, out-of-frame TCR alpha sequences shared between twins had an excess of sequences with low generation probability.

This clonotype has only a few counts. The specificity of this receptor is unknown. Per-base qualities were not stored, and no clone one base away is much larger. The same data also went into a second study, on yellow fever vaccine responses in identical twins. The second paper further reports: According to the authors, in identical twins the way T cells responded to vaccination appeared partly convergent and partly personalized. In identical twins, the study followed T cell clones that responded to the vaccine with precision.

Sequences were obtained from CD8+ T cells sorted from blood. The clonotype originates from a woman aged 18-29 years in good health. Rearrangement joined TRBV6-2 or TRBV6-3 to TRBJ2-7; 10 middle bases align to TRBD2. The sequenced DNA: TGTGCCAGCAGTTACCAGACTAGCGGGCCTTCCTACGAGCAGTACTTC. Translated, it gives CASSYQTSGPSYEQYF.